This passage covers 27 T cell receptor beta chains from one sample sequenced in a study of cytomegalovirus exposure and HLA in healthy donors. Data came from immunoSEQ multiplex PCR; TCRdb stores just in-frame clones and leaves some out. The sample consists of around 300,000 clones, roughly 87% of them appearing once. Sequencing input: PBMCs. Source of these receptors: a man aged 25-40 years in good health and CMV-seronegative.

The chain joins TRBV7-2 to TRBJ1-6; no reliable D call. The CDR3 length is 14 residues. Germline CDR1 SGHTA, CDR2 FQGNSA. V was pared by 2 bases and J by 17 bases, with 19 bases between. The chain's CDR3 is CASSLPSDPRVFHF. The CDR3 nucleotides read TGTGCCAGCAGCTTACCTTCGGACCCGAGGGTATTCCACTTT.

J is TRBJ1-1 and V is TRBV5-4; the match to TRBD1 covers 7 bases. Germline CDR1 reads SGHNT; CDR2 reads YYREEE (reference sequence). V trimming: 5 bases; J trimming: 6 bases; junction bases outside the gene matches: 7. The CDR3 is 13 amino acids. CDR3 sequence reads: CASRSVGTAEAFF. In nucleotides, the CDR3 is TGTGCCAGCAGGTCAGTCGGGACAGCTGAAGCTTTCTTT.

The chain combines TRBV14 with TRBJ2-3; D is undetermined. The CDR3 spans 13 residues. CDR1 is SGHDN and CDR2 is FVKESK in the germline V gene. Deletions cut 0 bases from V and 6 bases from J, with 7 bases between. CDR3 amino acids: CASSQENSDTQYF. In DNA form, the CDR3 reads TGTGCCAGCAGCCAAGAAAACTCGGATACGCAGTATTTT.

CDR3 coding DNA: TGTGCCAGTAGTACAGAGACAGTACGGGCAAACACCATATATTTT. Encoded protein: CASSTETVRANTIYF. The chain employs TRBV19 and TRBJ1-3, with D tentatively TRBD1 (5 bases). Trimming pared 4 bases from V and 6 bases from J, leaving 16 bases between. The CDR3 spans 15 residues. CDR1 LNHDA and CDR2 SQIVND come from the germline V gene (reference sequence).

The V gene is TRBV6-6, the J gene TRBJ1-2, with D hard to call. The V end lost 0 bases, the J end lost 4 bases, and 3 bases lay between the germline ends. The length of the CDR3 is 12 residues. In germline, CDR1 is MNHNY, CDR2 SVGAGI (reference sequence). Here the CDR3 reads CASSYSGYGYTF. In nucleotides, the CDR3 is TGTGCCAGCAGTTACTCCGGCTATGGCTACACCTTC.

This clone was picked up a small number of times. The chain has TRBV9 and TRBJ1-1, with D hard to call. The V and J ends lost 5 bases and 0 bases respectively, with 8 bases between them. The CDR3 extends over 13 amino acids. CDR1 is SGDLS and CDR2 is YYNGEE in the germline V gene. This chain's CDR3 is CASSPNVNTEAFF. The CDR3 DNA follows: TGTGCCAGCAGTCCTAATGTGAACACTGAAGCTTTCTTT.

The chain couples TRBV6-5 to TRBJ2-2; TRBD2 is a possible D gene (7 bases). Germline CDR1 is MNHEY and CDR2 is SVGAGI. The CDR3 is 15 amino acids. V was clipped by 8 bases and J by 1 base, with 14 bases between them. Here the CDR3 reads CASGGAHLNTGELFF. CDR3 DNA: TGTGCCAGCGGGGGGGCACATTTGAACACCGGGGAGCTGTTTTTT.

The rearrangement links TRBV19 to TRBJ1-5, with a possible D match to TRBD1 (5 bases). V lost 3 bases and J lost 6, with 18 bases in between. The CDR3 runs to 16 residues. Germline CDR1 LNHDA, CDR2 SQIVND (reference sequence). The CDR3 sequence: CASSISGEGGTQPQHF. CDR3 sequence (DNA): TGTGCCAGTAGTATCTCTGGTGAGGGCGGGACTCAGCCCCAGCATTTT.

This chain joins TRBV5-6 and TRBJ2-7; 7 positions agree with TRBD2. The CDR3 runs to 15 residues. Trimming cost V 0 bases and J 2 bases; bases outside gene matches: 5. The germline V gene encodes CDR1 SGHDT and CDR2 YYEEEE. CDR3: CASSLASAGPYEQYF. The CDR3 nucleotides are TGTGCCAGCAGCTTGGCCTCAGCGGGGCCCTACGAGCAGTACTTC.

The CDR3 region has the DNA TGTGCCAGCAGTGATAGCGGGGGGATCTTCGATGAGCAGTTCTTC. It encodes CASSDSGGIFDEQFF. This chain uses TRBV2 with TRBJ2-1; 10 nucleotides line up with TRBD2. The CDR3 has 15 amino acids. With 3 bases clipped from V and 8 bases from J, the junction kept 7 bases outside the gene matches. Germline-derived CDR1 and CDR2 are SNHLY and FYNNEI.

This clone was observed a few times. This chain joins TRBV5-1 and TRBJ1-2; TRBD1 matches 9 bases. The CDR3 loop spans 14 amino acids. The ends lost 4 bases at V and 8 bases at J; junction bases unmatched: 9. From germline, CDR1 is SGHRS and CDR2 YFSETQ. The CDR3 region has the DNA TGCGCCAGCAGCCTAACAGGGGGCCTAGTCGGCTACACCTTC. As protein: CASSLTGGLVGYTF.

The chain joins TRBV6-5 to TRBJ1-6, with 7 bases identical to TRBD1. The J segment lost 7 bases and the V segment lost 8 bases, leaving 11 bases of the junction unmatched. This CDR3 is 15 amino acids long. Germline V gene sequence: CDR1 MNHEY, CDR2 SVGAGI. The CDR3 region is CASQSRGQINSPLHF. CDR3 in DNA: TGTGCCAGCCAATCCCGGGGACAGATCAATTCACCCCTCCACTTT.

The V and J genes are TRBV2 and TRBJ2-5, with D tentatively TRBD1 (6 bases). Per the germline V gene, CDR1 is SNHLY and CDR2 is FYNNEI. CDR3 length equals 13 residues. The V end was cut by 6 bases, the J end by 3 bases, with 11 bases between. In nucleotides, the CDR3 is TGTGCCAGCAGCCACCCAGGGGAAGAGACCCAGTACTTC. Protein: CASSHPGEETQYF.

The genes are TRBV7-6 and TRBJ2-4; 11 bases map to TRBD2. The CDR3 spans 15 residues. In germline, CDR1 is SGHVS, CDR2 FNYEAQ. After removal of 5 bases from V and 5 bases from J, the junction contained 5 bases not matched to a gene. The CDR3 reads CASSPQLAGENIQYF. The CDR3 DNA reads as TGTGCCAGCAGCCCCCAACTAGCGGGGGAAAACATTCAGTACTTC.

This clone came up a few times. This chain connects TRBV7-2 to TRBJ1-4; D not certain. V lost 6 bases and J lost 5, with 10 bases in between. Germline loops: CDR1 SGHTA, CDR2 FQGNSA. CDR3 length: 13 residues. CDR3 nucleotides: TGTGCCAGCAGTCCGGGAGCCAATGAAAAACTGTTTTTT. This encodes CASSPGANEKLFF.

The genes are TRBV14 and TRBJ2-1, with TRBD2 identical over 10 bases. J lost 4 bases, V lost 6 bases, and 6 bases had no gene match. The germline V gene has CDR1 SGHDN and CDR2 FVKESK. The CDR3 consists of 15 residues. This CDR3 is CASSRTSGVYNEQFF. The CDR3 DNA reads as TGTGCCAGCAGTCGAACTAGCGGGGTATACAATGAGCAGTTCTTC.

This chain joins TRBV19 and TRBJ2-5; maybe TRBD1 (5 bases). CDR1 is LNHDA and CDR2 is SQIVND in the germline V gene (reference sequence). The CDR3 is 15 amino acids. Trimming stripped 1 base from V and 2 bases from J, with 11 bases between. Written as DNA, the CDR3 is TGTGCCAGTAGTATAGGGGGCAGGGTGCAAGAGACCCAGTACTTC. Translated, it gives CASSIGGRVQETQYF.

The chain uses TRBV7-2 and TRBJ2-7; D possibly corresponds to TRBD2 (6 bases). The CDR3 is 15 amino acids. CDR1 is SGHTA, CDR2 FQGNSA, per germline. Trimming shortened V by 6 bases and J by 3 bases, and 18 bases separated the two germline ends. CDR3 in amino acids: CASSSSGVSSYEQYF. CDR3 coding DNA: TGTGCCAGCAGTTCGTCGGGGGTATCAAGCTACGAGCAGTACTTC. Full variable domain (remainder filled in from reference TRBV7-2 and TRBJ2-7): GAGVSQSPSNKVTEKGKDVELRCDPISGHTALYWYRQSLGQGLEFLIYFQGNSAPDKSGLPSDRFSAERTGGSVSTLTIQRTQQEDSAVYLCASSSSGVSSYEQYFGPGTRLTVT.

This rearrangement joins TRBV18 to TRBJ2-1; 8 bases match TRBD1. This CDR3 comprises 14 residues. In germline, CDR1 is KGHSH, CDR2 LQKENI. The trim removed 4 bases at V and 7 bases at J, leaving 6 bases unmatched. Here the CDR3 reads CASSQDRAGNEQFF. The CDR3 DNA reads TGTGCCAGCTCACAGGACAGGGCCGGGAATGAGCAGTTCTTC.

The V call is TRBV19, the J call TRBJ2-3, with D perhaps TRBD1 (7 bases). V was trimmed by 3 bases and J by 8 bases, leaving 15 bases between them. Germline loops: CDR1 LNHDA, CDR2 SQIVND (reference sequence). The CDR3 has 14 residues. The CDR3 DNA is TGTGCCAGTAGTATCGGAGGGGGCCTTGTTACGCAGTATTTT. It encodes CASSIGGGLVTQYF. Full variable domain (outside the CDR3, taken from reference TRBV19 and TRBJ2-3): DGGITQSPKYLFRKEGQNVTLSCEQNLNHDAMYWYRQDPGQGLRLIYYSQIVNDFQKGDIAEGYSVSREKKESFPLTVTSAQKNPTAFYLCASSIGGGLVTQYFGPGTRLTVL.

V usage is TRBV4-1 and J usage is TRBJ1-2; D remains ambiguous. The CDR3 is 13 residues long. Germline CDR1 reads MGHRA; CDR2 reads YSYEKL. V was pared by 6 bases and J by 1 base, with 9 bases between. CDR3 loop: CASSPTYNYGYTF. CDR3 bases: TGCGCCAGCAGTCCTACTTATAACTATGGCTACACCTTC.

V gene TRBV5-1 combines with J gene TRBJ2-1; unclear D gene. Germline V lookup: CDR1 SGHRS, CDR2 YFSETQ. Trimming left V 1 base short and J 0 bases short, with 11 bases between. This CDR3 has 16 residues. CDR3 sequence (DNA): TGCGCCAGCAGCTTGCAAAGCCATAGCTCCTACAATGAGCAGTTCTTC. Translating gives CASSLQSHSSYNEQFF.

This clone has only a few counts. The chain recombines TRBV9 with TRBJ1-2, with D perhaps matching TRBD1 (6 bases). In germline, CDR1 is SGDLS, CDR2 YYNGEE. Trimming took off 0 bases at V and 8 bases at J, with 14 bases between the two ends. The length of the CDR3 is 14 residues. In DNA form, the CDR3 reads TGTGCCAGCAGCGTAGGGGTGGGGGCTCAAGGCTACACCTTC. It encodes CASSVGVGAQGYTF. Variable domain in full (rest from reference TRBV9 and TRBJ1-2): DSGVTQTPKHLITATGQRVTLRCSPRSGDLSVYWYQQSLDQGLQFLIQYYNGEERAKGNILERFSAQQFPDLHSELNLSSLELGDSALYFCASSVGVGAQGYTFGSGTRLTVV.

V usage is TRBV18 and J usage is TRBJ2-5; 15 bases align to TRBD2. Germline V gene data show CDR1 as KGHSH and CDR2 as LQKENI. Losses at the gene ends were 2 bases for V and 1 base for J; bases not matched to a gene: 5. The CDR3 extends over 18 amino acids. The CDR3: CASSPTGTSGGLQETQYF. Written as DNA, the CDR3 is TGTGCCAGCTCACCAACCGGGACTAGCGGGGGGCTCCAAGAGACCCAGTACTTC. Full variable domain (outside the CDR3, taken from reference TRBV18 and TRBJ2-5): NAGVMQNPRHLVRRRGQEARLRCSPMKGHSHVYWYRQLPEEGLKFMVYLQKENIIDESGMPKERFSAEFPKEGPSILRIQQVVRGDSAAYFCASSPTGTSGGLQETQYFGPGTRLLVL.

The rearrangement uses TRBV7-9 and TRBJ2-3, with 7 bases that match TRBD1. The CDR3 runs to 16 residues. Germline V gene data show CDR1 as SEHNR and CDR2 as FQNEAQ (reference sequence). After removal of 5 bases from V and 1 base from J, the junction contained 9 bases not matched to a gene. The CDR3 DNA reads as TGTGCCAGCAGCCCCACAGGGGCCTTAGGCACAGATACGCAGTATTTT. It specifies CASSPTGALGTDTQYF.

This clone was seen just once. J is TRBJ1-6 and V is TRBV18; possible D gene TRBD1, 6 bases. Per the germline V gene, CDR1 is KGHSH and CDR2 is LQKENI. The CDR3 sequence is 15 residues long. Trimming stripped 4 bases from V and 6 bases from J, with 13 bases between. The CDR3 loop reads CASSHGKGGNSPLHF. CDR3 DNA sequence: TGTGCCAGCTCACACGGGAAAGGGGGTAATTCACCCCTCCACTTT.

The chain combines TRBV6-5 with TRBJ1-2, with D uncertain. Germline values: CDR1 MNHEY, CDR2 SVGAGI. The V gene lost 6 bases and the J gene lost 4 bases, with 12 bases spanning the gap. The CDR3 consists of 13 residues. For the CDR3, the DNA is TGTGCCAGCAGCCCCACAGAGCCCTATGGCTACACCTTC. Translated: CASSPTEPYGYTF.